This passage covers 2 T cell receptor beta chains from one sample sequenced in a study of T cell responses to AZD1222 COVID-19 vaccine. Measured with immunoSEQ multiplex PCR; TCRdb has only the in-frame clones, and not every one. The data show more than 95,000 clones, about 88% seen once. Here the sequenced sample was peripheral blood, taken 28 days after the second AZD1222 dose. The receptors were sampled from an adult who received the AZD1222 COVID-19 vaccine.

V gene TRBV10-2 combines with J gene TRBJ1-2, with 7 bases identical to TRBD1. The CDR3 totals 13 residues. The germline gives CDR1 WSHSY, CDR2 SAAADI. V trimming: 7 bases; J trimming: 8 bases; junction bases outside the gene matches: 10. The CDR3 loop is CASIQTGTEGYTF. The CDR3 DNA reads TGCGCCAGCATCCAGACAGGGACTGAGGGCTACACCTTC.

The chain carries TRBV15 and TRBJ2-7, with D unresolved. CDR3 length equals 11 residues. Trimming stripped 4 bases from V and 4 bases from J, with 5 bases between. Germline loops: CDR1 LNHNV, CDR2 YYDKDF (reference sequence). CDR3 coding DNA: TGTGCCACCAGCACCGGGTACGAGCAGTACTTC. This gives the protein CATSTGYEQYF.